This T cell receptor beta chain came from a study of blood T cell repertoires in COVID-19. Sequenced by immunoSEQ multiplex PCR; TCRdb stores in-frame clones only, minus some. The repertoire holds 100,000 to 150,000 clones, with around four fifths as singletons. Per germline, CDR1 LGHDT and CDR2 YNNKEL (reference sequence). V lost 1 base, J lost 10 bases, and 13 bases lay in between. The CDR3 length is 14 residues. Sequenced: peripheral blood. The J gene is TRBJ1-4, the V gene TRBV3-1 (or the pseudogene TRBV3-2); D is unresolved. The receptor comes from a human donor in a cohort sampled during active COVID-19. The DNA for the CDR3 is TGTGCCAGCAGCCAAGGCCAAATTCGGGGAAAACTGTTTTTT. Encoded protein: CASSQGQIRGKLFF.